The 4 T cell receptor beta chains below come from one sample, sequenced in a study of cytomegalovirus exposure and HLA in healthy donors. PCR involved 60 Vbeta and 13 Jbeta primers. Data came from immunoSEQ multiplex PCR; TCRdb stores just in-frame clones and leaves some out. Of some 170,000 clones listed, roughly 70% are singletons. Sample: PBMCs. These receptors originate from a woman in her fifties or sixties in good health and CMV-seropositive.

The chain links TRBV6-1 to TRBJ1-1, with D unclear. CDR1 is MNHNS and CDR2 is SASEGT in the germline V gene. The length of the CDR3 is 15 residues. The ends were cut back, 2 bases at V and 6 bases at J, with 16 bases in the middle. CDR3 DNA sequence: TGTGCCAGCAGTGAAATCGCAGACAAGGAGGCTGAAGCTTTCTTT. Encoded protein: CASSEIADKEAEAFF.

The rearrangement uses TRBV6-6 and TRBJ1-2; maybe TRBD1 (6 bases). The V end lost 4 bases, the J end lost 8 bases, and 23 bases lay between the germline ends. The CDR3 is 16 amino acids. Germline assignment: CDR1 MNHNY and CDR2 SVGAGI (reference sequence). CDR3 amino acids: CASSSRGEIAYDGYTF. CDR3 coding DNA: TGTGCCAGCAGTTCCAGGGGTGAGATAGCCTATGACGGCTACACCTTC.

V is TRBV19 and J is TRBJ2-7, with 10 bases matching TRBD1. V lost 6 bases and J lost 6; bases outside the gene matches: 8. The germline V gene encodes CDR1 LNHDA and CDR2 SQIVND (reference sequence). The CDR3 covers 14 residues. CDR3 sequence reads: CASRSGTGVGEQYF. The CDR3 DNA follows: TGTGCCAGTAGATCGGGGACAGGGGTAGGCGAGCAGTACTTC.

The chain combines TRBV14 with TRBJ1-1; 10 positions match TRBD1. CDR1 is SGHDN and CDR2 is FVKESK in the germline V gene. This CDR3 has 15 amino acids. The J segment lost 3 bases and the V segment lost 2 bases, leaving 3 bases of the junction unmatched. The chain's CDR3 is CASSQWTGGHTEAFF. The CDR3 nucleotides read TGTGCCAGCAGCCAATGGACAGGGGGGCACACTGAAGCTTTCTTT.